This TCR beta chain is drawn from a study of T cell responses to AZD1222 COVID-19 vaccine. Study summary: Second-dose timings of about 4 or about 12 weeks were pooled. The study's findings and limits: Sampling captured repertoires only after the peak T cell response. Close to half of spike-specific TCRs reportedly recognize unmutated variant regions. Recipients of two AZD1222 doses showed rising Spike-specific TCR breadth and depth.

Generated by immunoSEQ multiplex PCR, the TCRdb table keeps only in-frame clones and is missing some. This sample has approximately 150,000 clones, with around nine tenths found just once. This clone was observed once. The target antigen is unknown. V gave up 4 bases and J gave up 0 bases, with 13 bases separating them. This CDR3 comprises 16 residues. CDR1 is MNHNS and CDR2 is SASEGT in the germline V gene. This clonotype was obtained from an adult in good health. The material was peripheral blood, obtained on day 0 of AZD1222 vaccination. This rearrangement joins TRBV6-1 to TRBJ1-5; the D is unclear. CDR3 sequence reads: CASSVWGGNSNQPQHF. The CDR3 nucleotides read TGTGCCAGCAGTGTATGGGGAGGTAATAGCAATCAGCCCCAGCATTTT.